The source of this T cell receptor beta chain is a study of T-cell memory formation after mild COVID-19. V was cut by 1 base and J by 4 bases, with 16 bases left in between. CDR1 and CDR2 (germline): MGHRA, YSYEKL. The CDR3 loop spans 16 amino acids. TCRdb reanalysed the 5' RACE reads using MiXCR and keeps one entry per CDR3 protein. The sample shows roughly 550,000 distinct CDR3 sequences, over 20% of them seen only once. The V and J genes are TRBV4-1 and TRBJ2-5; D could derive from TRBD1 or TRBD2 (5 bases each). Sequenced: PBMCs or a T cell subset sorted from them (not recorded which). This receptor was identified in an adult woman who had mild COVID-19 (a few samples of this study predate the infection). Cell type and time point are not known. Here the CDR3 reads CASSQGWQGVRETQYF. CDR3 in DNA: TGCGCCAGCAGCCAAGGGTGGCAGGGAGTTAGAGAGACCCAGTACTTC.